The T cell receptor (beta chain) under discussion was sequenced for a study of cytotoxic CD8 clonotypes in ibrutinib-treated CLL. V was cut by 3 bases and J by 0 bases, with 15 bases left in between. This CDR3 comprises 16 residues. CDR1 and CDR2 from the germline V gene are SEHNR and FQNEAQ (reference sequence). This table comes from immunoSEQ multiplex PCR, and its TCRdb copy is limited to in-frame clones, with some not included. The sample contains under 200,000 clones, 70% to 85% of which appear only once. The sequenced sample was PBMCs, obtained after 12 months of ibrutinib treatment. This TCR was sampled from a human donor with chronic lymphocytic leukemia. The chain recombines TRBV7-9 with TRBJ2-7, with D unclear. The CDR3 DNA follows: TGTGCCAGCAGCTTTGGGCAAAGGCTGGGCTCCTACGAGCAGTACTTC. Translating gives CASSFGQRLGSYEQYF.